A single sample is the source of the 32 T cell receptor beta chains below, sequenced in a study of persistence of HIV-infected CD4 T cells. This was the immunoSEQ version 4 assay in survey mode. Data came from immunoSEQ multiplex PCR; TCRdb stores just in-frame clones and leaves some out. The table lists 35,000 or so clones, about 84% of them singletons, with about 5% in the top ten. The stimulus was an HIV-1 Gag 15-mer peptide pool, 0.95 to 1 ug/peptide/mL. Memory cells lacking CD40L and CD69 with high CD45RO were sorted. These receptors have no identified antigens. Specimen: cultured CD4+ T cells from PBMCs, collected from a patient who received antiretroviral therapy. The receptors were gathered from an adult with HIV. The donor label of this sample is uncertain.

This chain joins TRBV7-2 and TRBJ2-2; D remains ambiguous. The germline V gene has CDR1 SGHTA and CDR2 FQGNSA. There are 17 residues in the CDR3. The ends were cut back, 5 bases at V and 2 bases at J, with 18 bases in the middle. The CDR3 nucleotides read TGTGCCAGCAGCCCGAATCCCGTTCCACAAAACACCGGGGAGCTGTTTTTT. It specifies CASSPNPVPQNTGELFF.

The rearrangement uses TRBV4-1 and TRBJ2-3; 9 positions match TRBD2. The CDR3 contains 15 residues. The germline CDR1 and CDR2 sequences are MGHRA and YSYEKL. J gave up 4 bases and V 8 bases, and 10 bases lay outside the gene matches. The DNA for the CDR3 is TGCGCCAGCGCTGGTCCGGCGGGGGGGCCAGATACGCAGTATTTT. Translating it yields CASAGPAGGPDTQYF.

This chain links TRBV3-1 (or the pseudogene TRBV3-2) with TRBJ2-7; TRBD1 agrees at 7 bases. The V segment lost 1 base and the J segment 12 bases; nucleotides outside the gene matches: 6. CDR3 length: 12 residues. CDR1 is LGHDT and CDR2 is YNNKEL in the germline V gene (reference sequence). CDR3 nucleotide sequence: TGTGCCAGCAGCCAAGGACAGGGTGATTCGTACTTC. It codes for CASSQGQGDSYF.

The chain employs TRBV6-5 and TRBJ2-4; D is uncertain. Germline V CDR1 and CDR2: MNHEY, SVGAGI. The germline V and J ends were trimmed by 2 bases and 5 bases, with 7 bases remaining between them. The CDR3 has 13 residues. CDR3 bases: TGTGCCAGCAGTTACCTCAGCCAAAACATTCAGTACTTC. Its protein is CASSYLSQNIQYF.

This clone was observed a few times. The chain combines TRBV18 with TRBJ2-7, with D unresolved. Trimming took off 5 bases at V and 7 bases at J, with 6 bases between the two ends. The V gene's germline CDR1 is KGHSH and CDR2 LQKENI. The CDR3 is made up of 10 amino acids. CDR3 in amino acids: CASSGEEQYF. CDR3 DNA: TGTGCCAGCTCAGGGGAAGAGCAGTACTTC.

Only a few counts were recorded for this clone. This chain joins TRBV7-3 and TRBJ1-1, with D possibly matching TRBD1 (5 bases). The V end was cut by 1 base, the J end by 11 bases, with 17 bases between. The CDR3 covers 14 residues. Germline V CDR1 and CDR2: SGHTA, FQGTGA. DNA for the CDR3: TGTGCCAGCAGCTTAAATGCCAGGGAGGGTCGGGCTTTCTTT. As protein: CASSLNAREGRAFF.

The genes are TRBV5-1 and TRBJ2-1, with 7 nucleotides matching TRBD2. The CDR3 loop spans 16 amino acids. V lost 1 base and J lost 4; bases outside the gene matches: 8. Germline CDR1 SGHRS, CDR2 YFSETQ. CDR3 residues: CASSLQGDYLYNEQFF. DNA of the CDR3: TGCGCCAGCAGCTTGCAAGGGGACTACCTATACAATGAGCAGTTCTTC.

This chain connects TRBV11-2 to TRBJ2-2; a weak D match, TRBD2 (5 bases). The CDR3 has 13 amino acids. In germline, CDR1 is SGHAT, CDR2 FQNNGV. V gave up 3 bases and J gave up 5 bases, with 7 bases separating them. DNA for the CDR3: TGTGCCAGCAGCTTTCCGGGGACCGGGGAGCTGTTTTTT. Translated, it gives CASSFPGTGELFF.

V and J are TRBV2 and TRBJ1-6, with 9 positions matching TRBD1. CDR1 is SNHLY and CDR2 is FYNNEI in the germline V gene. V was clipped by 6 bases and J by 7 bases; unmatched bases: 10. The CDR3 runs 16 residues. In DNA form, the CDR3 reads TGTGCCAGCAGCGCAGCTCCGGACAGGGGCAATTCACCCCTCCACTTT. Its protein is CASSAAPDRGNSPLHF. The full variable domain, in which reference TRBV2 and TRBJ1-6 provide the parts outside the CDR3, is EPEVTQTPSHQVTQMGQEVILRCVPISNHLYFYWYRQILGQKVEFLVSFYNNEISEKSEIFDDQFSVERPDGSNFTLKIRSTKLEDSAMYFCASSAAPDRGNSPLHFGNGTRLTVT.

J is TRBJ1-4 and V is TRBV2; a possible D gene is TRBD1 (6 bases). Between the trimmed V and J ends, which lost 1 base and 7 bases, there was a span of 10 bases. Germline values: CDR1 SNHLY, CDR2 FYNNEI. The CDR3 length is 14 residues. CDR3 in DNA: TGTGCCAGCAGTGAAGTCAGGGGTGGTGAAAAACTGTTTTTT. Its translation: CASSEVRGGEKLFF. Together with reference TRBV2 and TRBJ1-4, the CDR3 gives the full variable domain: EPEVTQTPSHQVTQMGQEVILRCVPISNHLYFYWYRQILGQKVEFLVSFYNNEISEKSEIFDDQFSVERPDGSNFTLKIRSTKLEDSAMYFCASSEVRGGEKLFFGSGTQLSVL.

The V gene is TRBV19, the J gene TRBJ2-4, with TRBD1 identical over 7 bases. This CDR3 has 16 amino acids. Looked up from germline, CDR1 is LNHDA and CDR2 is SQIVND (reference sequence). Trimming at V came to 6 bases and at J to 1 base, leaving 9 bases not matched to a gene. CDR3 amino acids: CASSPTGFEAKNIQYF. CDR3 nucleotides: TGTGCCAGTAGCCCGACAGGGTTTGAGGCCAAAAACATTCAGTACTTC.

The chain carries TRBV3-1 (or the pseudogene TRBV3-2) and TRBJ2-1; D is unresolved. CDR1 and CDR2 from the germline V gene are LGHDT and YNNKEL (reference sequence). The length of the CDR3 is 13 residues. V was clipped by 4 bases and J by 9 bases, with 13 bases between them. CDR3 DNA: TGTGCCAGCAGCCCCCTGTGGAAGGCTGAGCAGTTCTTC. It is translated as CASSPLWKAEQFF.

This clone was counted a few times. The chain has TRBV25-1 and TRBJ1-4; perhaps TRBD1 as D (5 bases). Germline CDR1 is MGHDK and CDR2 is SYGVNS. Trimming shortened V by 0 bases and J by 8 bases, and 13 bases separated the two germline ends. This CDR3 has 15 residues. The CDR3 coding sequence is TGTGCCAGCAGTGAATATAAGGGGAGGTGGGAAAAACTGTTTTTT. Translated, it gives CASSEYKGRWEKLFF. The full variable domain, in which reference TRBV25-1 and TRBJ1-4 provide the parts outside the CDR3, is EADIYQTPRYLVIGTGKKITLECSQTMGHDKMYWYQQDPGMELHLIHYSYGVNSTEKGDLSSESTVSRIRTEHFPLTLESARPSHTSQYLCASSEYKGRWEKLFFGSGTQLSVL.

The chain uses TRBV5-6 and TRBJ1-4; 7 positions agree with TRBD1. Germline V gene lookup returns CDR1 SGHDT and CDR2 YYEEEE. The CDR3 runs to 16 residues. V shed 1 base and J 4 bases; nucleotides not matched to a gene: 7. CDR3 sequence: CASSLSRQGRNEKLFF. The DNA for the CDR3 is TGTGCCAGCAGCTTGAGCCGACAGGGACGTAATGAAAAACTGTTTTTT.

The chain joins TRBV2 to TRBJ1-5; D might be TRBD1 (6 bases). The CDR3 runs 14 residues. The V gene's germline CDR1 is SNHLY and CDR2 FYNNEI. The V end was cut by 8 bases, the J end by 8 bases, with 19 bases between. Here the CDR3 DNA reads TGTGCCAGCGAAACAGGGTATAGTAGGGAGCCCCAGCATTTT. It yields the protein CASETGYSREPQHF.

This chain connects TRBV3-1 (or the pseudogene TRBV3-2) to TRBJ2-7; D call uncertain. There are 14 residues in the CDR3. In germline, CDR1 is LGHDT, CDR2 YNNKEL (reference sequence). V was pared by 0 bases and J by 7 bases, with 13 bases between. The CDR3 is CASSQDLLGSEQYF. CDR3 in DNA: TGTGCCAGCAGCCAAGATTTGTTAGGGTCGGAGCAGTACTTC.

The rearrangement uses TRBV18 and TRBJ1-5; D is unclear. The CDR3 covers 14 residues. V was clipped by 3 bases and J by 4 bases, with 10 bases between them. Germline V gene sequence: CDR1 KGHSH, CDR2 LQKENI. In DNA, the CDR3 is TGTGCCAGCTCACCCTTCGACAAGAATCAGCCCCAGCATTTT. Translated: CASSPFDKNQPQHF.

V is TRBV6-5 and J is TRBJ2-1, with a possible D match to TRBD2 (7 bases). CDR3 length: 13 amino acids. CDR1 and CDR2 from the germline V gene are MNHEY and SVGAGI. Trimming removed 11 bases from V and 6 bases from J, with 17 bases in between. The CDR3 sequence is CAWGGLRANEQFF. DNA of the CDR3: TGTGCCTGGGGGGGGCTACGGGCCAATGAGCAGTTCTTC.

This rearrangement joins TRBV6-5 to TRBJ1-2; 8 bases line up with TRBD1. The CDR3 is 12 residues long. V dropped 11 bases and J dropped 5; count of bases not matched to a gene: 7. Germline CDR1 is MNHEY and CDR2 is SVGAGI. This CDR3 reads CALGTGGYGYTF. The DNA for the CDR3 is TGTGCCTTGGGGACAGGAGGGTATGGCTACACCTTC.

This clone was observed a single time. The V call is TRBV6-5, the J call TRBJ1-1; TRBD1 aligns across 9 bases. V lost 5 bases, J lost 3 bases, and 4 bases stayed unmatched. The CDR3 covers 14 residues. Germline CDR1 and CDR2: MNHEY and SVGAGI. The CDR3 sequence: CASSRDRADTEAFF. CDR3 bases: TGTGCCAGCAGTCGGGACAGGGCAGACACTGAAGCTTTCTTT.

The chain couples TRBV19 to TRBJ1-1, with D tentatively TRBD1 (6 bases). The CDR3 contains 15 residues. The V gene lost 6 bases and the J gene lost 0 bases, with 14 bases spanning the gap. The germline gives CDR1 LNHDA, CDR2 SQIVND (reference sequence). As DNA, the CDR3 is TGTGCCAGTAGCCTACAGGGTCGTATGAACACTGAAGCTTTCTTT. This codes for CASSLQGRMNTEAFF.

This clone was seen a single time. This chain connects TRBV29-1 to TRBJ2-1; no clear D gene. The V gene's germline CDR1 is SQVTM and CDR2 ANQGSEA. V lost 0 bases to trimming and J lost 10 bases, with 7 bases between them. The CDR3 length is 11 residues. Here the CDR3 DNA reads TGCAGCGTTGAAGAAGGTGGAGAGCAGTTCTTC. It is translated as CSVEEGGEQFF.

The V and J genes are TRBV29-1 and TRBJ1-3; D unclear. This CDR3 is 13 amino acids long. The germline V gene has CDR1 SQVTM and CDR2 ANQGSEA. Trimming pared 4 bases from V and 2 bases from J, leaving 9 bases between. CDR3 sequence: CSVVPVTGNTIYF. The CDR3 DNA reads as TGCAGCGTTGTCCCGGTAACTGGAAACACCATATATTTT. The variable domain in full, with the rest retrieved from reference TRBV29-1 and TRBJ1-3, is SAVISQKPSRDICQRGTSLTIQCQVDSQVTMMFWYRQQPGQSLTLIATANQGSEATYESGFVIDKFPISRPNLTFSTLTVSNMSPEDSSIYLCSVVPVTGNTIYFGEGSWLTVV.

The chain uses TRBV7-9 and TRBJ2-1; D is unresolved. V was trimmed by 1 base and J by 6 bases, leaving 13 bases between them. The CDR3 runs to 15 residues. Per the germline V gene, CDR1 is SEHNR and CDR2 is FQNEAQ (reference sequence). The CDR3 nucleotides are TGTGCCAGCAGCTTAGTATTAGGCGCGCGCAATGAGCAGTTCTTC. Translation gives CASSLVLGARNEQFF.

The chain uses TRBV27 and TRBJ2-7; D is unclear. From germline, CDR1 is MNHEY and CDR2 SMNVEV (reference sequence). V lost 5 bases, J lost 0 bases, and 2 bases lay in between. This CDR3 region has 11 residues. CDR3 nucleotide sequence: TGTGCCAGCAGTAGCTCCTACGAGCAGTACTTC. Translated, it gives CASSSSYEQYF.

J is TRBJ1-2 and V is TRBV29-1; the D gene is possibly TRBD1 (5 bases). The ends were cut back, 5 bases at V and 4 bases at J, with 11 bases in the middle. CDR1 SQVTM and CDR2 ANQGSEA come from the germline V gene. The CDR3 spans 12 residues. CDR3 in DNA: TGCAGCGTTCATACAGGTTTCTATGGCTACACCTTC. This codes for CSVHTGFYGYTF.

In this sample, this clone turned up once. In DNA, the CDR3 is TGTGCCAGCAGCCCGCATCCGAGTGGCGGGGGCACAGATACGCAGTATTTT. Translated: CASSPHPSGGGTDTQYF. The chain links TRBV7-6 to TRBJ2-3; tentative D call: TRBD2 (6 bases). Trimming removed 5 bases from V and 1 base from J, with 19 bases in between. The germline V gene has CDR1 SGHVS and CDR2 FNYEAQ. The CDR3 totals 17 residues.

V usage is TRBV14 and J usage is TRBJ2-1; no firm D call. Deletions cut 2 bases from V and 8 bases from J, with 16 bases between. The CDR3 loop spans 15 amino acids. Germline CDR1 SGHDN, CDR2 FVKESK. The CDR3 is CASSQFSVSSDEQFF. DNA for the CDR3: TGTGCCAGCAGCCAATTTTCCGTGTCCAGCGATGAGCAGTTCTTC.

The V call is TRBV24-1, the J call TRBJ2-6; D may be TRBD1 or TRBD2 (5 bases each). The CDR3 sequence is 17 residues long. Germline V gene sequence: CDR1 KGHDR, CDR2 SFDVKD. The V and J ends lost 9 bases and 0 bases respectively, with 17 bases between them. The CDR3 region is CATGAGTGLSGANVLTF. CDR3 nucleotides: TGTGCCACCGGCGCCGGGACGGGGCTCTCTGGGGCCAACGTCCTGACTTTC.

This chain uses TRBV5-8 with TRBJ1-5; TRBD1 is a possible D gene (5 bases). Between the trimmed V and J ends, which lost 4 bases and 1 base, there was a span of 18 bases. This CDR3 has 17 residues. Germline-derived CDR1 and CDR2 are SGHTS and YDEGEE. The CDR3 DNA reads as TGTGCCAGCAGCCTCCCAGGGTTCGGATTGAGCAATCAGCCCCAGCATTTT. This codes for CASSLPGFGLSNQPQHF. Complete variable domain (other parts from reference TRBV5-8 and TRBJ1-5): EAGVTQSPTHLIKTRGQQATLRCSPISGHTSVYWYQQALGLGLQFLLWYDEGEERNRGNFPPRFSGRQFPNYSSELNVNALELEDSALYLCASSLPGFGLSNQPQHFGDGTRLSIL.

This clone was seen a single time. The DNA of the CDR3 is TGTGCCATCAGGTTGACAGGGTCCCAGAACACTGAAGCTTTCTTT. Protein: CAIRLTGSQNTEAFF. V usage is TRBV10-3 and J usage is TRBJ1-1; 7 bases match TRBD1. The germline gives CDR1 ENHRY, CDR2 SYGVKD. This CDR3 spans 15 amino acids. V lost 6 bases to trimming and J lost 1 base; unmatched junction nucleotides: 8.

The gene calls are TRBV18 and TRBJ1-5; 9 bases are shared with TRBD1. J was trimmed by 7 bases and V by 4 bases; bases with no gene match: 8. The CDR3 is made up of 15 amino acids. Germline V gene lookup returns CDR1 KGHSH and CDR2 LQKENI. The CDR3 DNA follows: TGTGCCAGCTCACTTGGGGACAGGGAGAACCAGCCCCAGCATTTT. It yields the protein CASSLGDRENQPQHF.